The rows below give T cell receptor beta chains drawn from one sample of a study of CD8+ T cells in alopecia areata. TCRdb's table, derived via immunoSEQ multiplex PCR, lists solely in-frame clones and lacks some. The sample consists of 180,000 or so clones, 50% to 70% of them appearing once. This specimen was CD4+ T cells sorted from blood, taken at week 0. The receptors shown here come from a human donor with alopecia areata. CDR3s include the opening cysteine and the closing phenylalanine or tryptophan. The D gene is left open where the match is weak. Only some rows state a clone size, as once, few, many or a class for expanded clones.

clone_size j_call d_call v_call cdr3_nt cdr3_aa
. TRBJ2-1 TRBD2 TRBV9 TGTGCCAGCAGCGTAGTGACTAGCGGTTCCGAGCAGTTCTTC CASSVVTSGSEQFF
. TRBJ1-6 TRBD1 TRBV10-3 TGTGCCATCAGTGAGGACAGGGGATCACCCCTCCACTTT CAISEDRGSPLHF
. TRBJ2-6 . TRBV4-3 TGCGCCAGCAGCCCGGGACTGGTGTCGAGGGGCTCTGGGGCCAACGTCCTGACTTTC CASSPGLVSRGSGANVLTF
. TRBJ1-2 TRBD1 TRBV30 TGTGCCTGGAGTGACAAACTCCGGGACAGGGGGACCTATGGCTACACCTTC CAWSDKLRDRGTYGYTF
. TRBJ1-1 TRBD1 TRBV7-9 TGTGCCAGCAGCCACAACCCACAGGGGAAGAGCACTGAAGCTTTCTTT CASSHNPQGKSTEAFF
. TRBJ2-5 . TRBV4-3 TGCGCCAGCAGCCAAGTCCCGGACCCCCAAGAGACCCAGTACTTC CASSQVPDPQETQYF
few TRBJ2-3 TRBD1 TRBV4-3 TGCGCCAGCAGCCAAGATCTTAAGGGGGCGGGCACAGATACGCAGTATTTT CASSQDLKGAGTDTQYF
. TRBJ1-4 TRBD1 TRBV7-2 TGTGCCAGCAGCTTAGCTGGAATCCAGGGGGCCCGTCTTAGGGGTGAAAAACTGTTTTTT CASSLAGIQGARLRGEKLFF
. TRBJ1-5 TRBD1 TRBV28 TGTGCCAGCAGTTTAGCCCTGACAGGGACCTTCAATCAGCCCCAGCATTTT CASSLALTGTFNQPQHF
. TRBJ2-3 . TRBV14 TGTGCCAGCAGCCAAGACCGGATTACGCAGTATTTT CASSQDRITQYF
. TRBJ1-1 . TRBV30 TGTGCCTGGGGAAGCACGAACACTGAAGCTTTCTTT CAWGSTNTEAFF
. TRBJ1-5 . TRBV2 TGTGCCAGCAGTGAGGAGGGGGTGGGCCAGCCCCAGCATTTT CASSEEGVGQPQHF
. TRBJ2-3 . TRBV18 TGTGCCAGCTCACCACCGCGGGGTGGGGGAACAGATACGCAGTATTTT CASSPPRGGGTDTQYF
. TRBJ2-3 . TRBV9 TGTGCCAGCAGCCCAAAGGGGGGAGATACGCAGTATTTT CASSPKGGDTQYF
. TRBJ1-2 . TRBV29-1 TGCAGCGTTGAGAACTGGGTCCGTGGCTACACCTTC CSVENWVRGYTF
. TRBJ2-5 TRBD2 TRBV30 TGTGCCTGGAGTGTACCTAGCGGGGGGGTTCAAGAGACCCAGTACTTC CAWSVPSGGVQETQYF
. TRBJ1-5 . TRBV30 TGTGCCTGGAGTGGGGCAGGAAATCAGCCCCAGCATTTT CAWSGAGNQPQHF
. TRBJ2-7 . TRBV19 TGTGCCAGTAGTACCCTGGACGTCTACGAGCAGTACTTC CASSTLDVYEQYF
. TRBJ2-7 . TRBV30 . CAWGSGTGTPPDF
few TRBJ1-1 . TRBV29-1 TGCAGCGGTACAGGGATATTAAACACTGAAGCTTTCTTT CSGTGILNTEAFF
few TRBJ1-5 . TRBV27 TGTGCCAGCAGTTCCCCCCCGGAGCCCCAGCATTTT CASSSPPEPQHF
few TRBJ1-2 TRBD1 TRBV30 TGTGCCCTGGGACAGGGCTACACCTTC CALGQGYTF
. TRBJ1-2 TRBD1 TRBV7-2 TGTGCCAGCAGCCAAACAGGGGGGAGTGGCTACACCTTC CASSQTGGSGYTF
. TRBJ1-1 . TRBV29-1 TGCAGCGCCTCAGGGAGAGCGAACACTGAAGCTTTCTTT CSASGRANTEAFF
. TRBJ2-5 . TRBV29-1 TGCAGCGTTTCGATCCCAGGACCAACCGAGACCCAGTACTTC CSVSIPGPTETQYF
. TRBJ1-2 . TRBV2 TGTGCCAGCGGCTCGACGGACTATGGCTACACCTTC CASGSTDYGYTF
. TRBJ2-7 TRBD2 TRBV5-6 TGTGCCAGCAGTTCGACTAGCGGGGACCGGTACGAGCAGTACTTC CASSSTSGDRYEQYF
. TRBJ2-3 . TRBV7-2 TGTGCCAGCAGCCGATCGATGGGAGGCACTAGCACAGATACGCAGTATTTT CASSRSMGGTSTDTQYF
. TRBJ2-7 TRBD1 TRBV5-1 TGCGCCAGTTCCGGGACAGGCACCTCCTACGAGCAGTACTTC CASSGTGTSYEQYF
few TRBJ2-7 TRBD2 TRBV14 TGTGCCAGCAGCCAAGAAATTACTAGCGTCAGCTCCTACGAGCAGTACTTC CASSQEITSVSSYEQYF
. TRBJ1-2 TRBD1 TRBV6-1 TGTGCCAGCAGTCTAACAGGGGAGTCCGGCTACACCTTC CASSLTGESGYTF
once TRBJ2-3 . TRBV15 TGTGCCACCAGCAGAGATTCCGGATACACAGATACGCAGTATTTT CATSRDSGYTDTQYF
. TRBJ2-7 TRBD1 TRBV7-9 TGTGCCAGCAGCTTTGGACAGGGGGCCGACGAGCAGTACTTC CASSFGQGADEQYF
. TRBJ2-4 TRBD2 TRBV10-3 TGTGCCATCAGTGAACTAGCGGGGGTTGAAAACATTCAGTACTTC CAISELAGVENIQYF
. TRBJ1-1 TRBD1 TRBV6-5 TGTGCCAGCAGCCGAGACAGGGCGGGCACTGAAGCTTTCTTT CASSRDRAGTEAFF
. TRBJ1-5 . TRBV30 TGTGCCTGGAGTCTCGGCACAGGCGGTCAGCCCCAGCATTTT CAWSLGTGGQPQHF
. TRBJ2-5 . TRBV5-1 TGCGCCAGCAGCTTGGCCGGCAGGGAAGAGACCCAGTACTTC CASSLAGREETQYF
. TRBJ2-2 TRBD2 TRBV7-2 TGTGCCAGCAGCCCCGGCGCGGGGGCGAACACCGGGGAGCTGTTTTTT CASSPGAGANTGELFF
once TRBJ1-1 . TRBV23-1 TGCGCCAGCAGTCAATCGAAGACTGAAGCTTTCTTT CASSQSKTEAFF
. TRBJ1-2 . TRBV29-1 TGCAGCGTTGAAGCAATAGGGTCTGGCTACACCTTC CSVEAIGSGYTF
once TRBJ1-5 TRBD1 TRBV2 TGTGCCAGCAGATTTAAGGGGGCTCGGAATCAGCCCCAGCATTTT CASRFKGARNQPQHF
few TRBJ1-1 . TRBV4-3 TGCGCCAGCAGCCAAGCGGCACAGCTGAACACTGAAGCTTTCTTT CASSQAAQLNTEAFF
. TRBJ1-5 . TRBV2 TGTGCCAGCAGTGAGGCGCTGCCCAATCAGCCCCAGCATTTT CASSEALPNQPQHF
once TRBJ1-6 . TRBV10-3 TGTGCCATCAGTGAAGCGGCAGGGCAGAATTCACCCCTCCACTTT CAISEAAGQNSPLHF
. TRBJ2-7 TRBD1 TRBV5-1 TGCGCCAGCAGCCTAATTGACGATCTTGGACAGGGCCCCTTCGAGCAGTACTTC CASSLIDDLGQGPFEQYF
. TRBJ2-3 . TRBV7-9 TGTGCCAGCAGCTTCGCAGATACGCAGTATTTT CASSFADTQYF
. TRBJ1-1 TRBD1 TRBV10-3 TGTGCCACTAGGGGACAGTTGGATGACACTGAAGCTTTCTTT CATRGQLDDTEAFF
. TRBJ2-7 . TRBV7-8 TGTGCCAGCAGCTTGTACCTCGCCTACGAGCAGTACTTC CASSLYLAYEQYF